This TCR beta chain is drawn from a study of T cells after yellow fever vaccination. The CDR3 runs to 12 residues. The V end lost 3 bases, the J end lost 4 bases, and 6 bases lay between the germline ends. Synthesis of TCR cDNA relied on 5'RACE template switching, which attached a universal primer site and UMIs. In TCRdb, the 5' RACE reads were re-called with MiXCR into one record per CDR3 protein. The profile shows approximately 580,000 distinct CDR3 sequences, less than 20% of them singletons. The J gene is TRBJ1-2, the V gene TRBV12-3 or TRBV12-4; no definite D call. This receptor was obtained from a young man who received the YFV17D yellow fever vaccine. The sample was PBMCs, taken about 5 days after the first yellow fever vaccination. The CDR3 DNA sequence: TGTGCCAGCAGTTTTCCAGGCTATGGCTACACCTTC. Residues: CASSFPGYGYTF.